Below are 21 T cell receptor beta chains sequenced from a single sample in a study of neurological immune-mediated disorders (dated by TCRdb to about 2019). Receptor libraries were prepared by 5' RACE. Reads for this sample came from an Illumina HiSeq 2500. TCRdb handled the public reads itself, with Q25 trimming in fastp and clone calling in MiXCR, and kept productive beta chains. Rows merge per CDR3 protein into single entries with the most common DNA and genes. The sample table records roughly 100,000 distinct CDR3 sequences; about a tenth of these occur just once. The ten largest clonotypes hold about 3% of the sample. This specimen's time point label, per the study, means: longitudinal time-point 3. The sample taken for sequencing was PBMCs. The receptors here all came from a female donor with HTLV-1-associated myelopathy (HAM/TSP).

This clonotype was seen ten or more times. V gene TRBV20-1 combines with J gene TRBJ2-1; 8 bases fit TRBD1. V shed 5 bases and J 7 bases; nucleotides not matched to a gene: 10. CDR1 and CDR2 (germline): DFQATT, SNEGSKA (reference sequence). The CDR3 runs 14 residues. The CDR3 DNA follows: TGCAGTGCTGCTGGTACAGGGGGGAAGAATGAGCAGTTCTTC. This translates into CSAAGTGGKNEQFF.

There are many counts of this clonotype. The chain recombines TRBV9 with TRBJ2-2; D may be TRBD1 or TRBD2 (5 bases each). The CDR3 runs 15 residues. Germline V CDR1 and CDR2: SGDLS, YYNGEE. V was trimmed by 5 bases and J by 2 bases, leaving 13 bases between them. CDR3 sequence (DNA): TGTGCCAGCAGATCCGGGACGGTCAACACCGGGGAGCTGTTTTTT. Translated, it gives CASRSGTVNTGELFF. Variable domain in full (rest from reference TRBV9 and TRBJ2-2): DSGVTQTPKHLITATGQRVTLRCSPRSGDLSVYWYQQSLDQGLQFLIQYYNGEERAKGNILERFSAQQFPDLHSELNLSSLELGDSALYFCASRSGTVNTGELFFGEGSRLTVL.

This clonotype has at least ten counts. V usage is TRBV20-1 and J usage is TRBJ2-2, with D possibly TRBD2 on 5 matching bases. Germline CDR1 is DFQATT and CDR2 is SNEGSKA (reference sequence). With 6 bases removed from V and 7 bases from J, the gap between germline ends came to 9 bases. The CDR3 loop spans 11 amino acids. The DNA of the CDR3 is TGCAGTGCCGACGGGGTCGGGGAGCTGTTTTTT. Amino acids: CSADGVGELFF.

This clonotype occurred many times. The chain joins TRBV6-5 to TRBJ1-1; D is unresolved. Germline loops: CDR1 MNHEY, CDR2 SVGAGI. This CDR3 is 14 amino acids long. Trimming removed 8 bases at V and 1 base at J, with 14 bases between. CDR3 DNA: TGTGCCAGCTTCCGAAAGAGGGAGAACACTGAAGCTTTCTTT. Its translation: CASFRKRENTEAFF.

This clonotype has at least ten counts. V usage is TRBV28 and J usage is TRBJ1-1; a possible D gene is TRBD1 (5 bases). The germline V gene encodes CDR1 MDHEN and CDR2 SYDVKM. Trimming removed 6 bases from V and 1 base from J, with 15 bases in between. This CDR3 is 15 amino acids long. This CDR3 reads CASSRMGLPNTEAFF. The CDR3 region has the DNA TGTGCCAGCAGCCGTATGGGACTCCCGAACACTGAAGCTTTCTTT.

This clonotype was recorded at least ten times. This chain joins TRBV7-2 and TRBJ1-1, with a possible D match to TRBD1 (5 bases). V shed 4 bases and J shed 5 bases, with 11 bases lying between them. Germline V gives CDR1 SGHTA, CDR2 FQGNSA. This CDR3 has 13 residues. The DNA for the CDR3 is TGTGCCAGCAGCTACAGGAGGGCGACTGAAGCTTTCTTT. Its protein product is CASSYRRATEAFF.

In this sample, this clonotype turned up many times. The gene calls are TRBV5-1 and TRBJ2-7; 8 nucleotides match TRBD2. In germline, CDR1 is SGHRS, CDR2 YFSETQ. J was trimmed by 1 base and V by 0 bases; bases with no gene match: 6. There are 16 residues in the CDR3. Here the CDR3 reads CASSLDGGGQSYEQYF. CDR3 nucleotide sequence: TGCGCCAGCAGCTTGGATGGCGGGGGGCAATCCTACGAGCAGTACTTC. Drawing the rest from reference TRBV5-1 and TRBJ2-7, the complete variable domain is KAGVTQTPRYLIKTRGQQVTLSCSPISGHRSVSWYQQTPGQGLQFLFEYFSETQRNKGNFPGRFSGRQFSNSRSEMNVSTLELGDSALYLCASSLDGGGQSYEQYFGPGTRLTVT.

The sample holds a few counts of this clonotype. V is TRBV3-1 and J is TRBJ2-2; D is perhaps TRBD2 (5 bases). The CDR3 loop spans 14 amino acids. Germline loops: CDR1 LGHDT, CDR2 YNNKEL (reference sequence). The V end was cut by 4 bases, the J end by 5 bases, with 11 bases between. The CDR3 is CASSPPRETGELFF. In DNA form, the CDR3 reads TGTGCCAGCAGCCCCCCGAGGGAAACCGGGGAGCTGTTTTTT.

This clonotype has at least ten counts. V and J are TRBV9 and TRBJ1-5; D unclear. The CDR3 is 13 amino acids. Trimming left V 2 bases short and J 3 bases short, with 6 bases between. The germline CDR1 and CDR2 sequences are SGDLS and YYNGEE. Here the CDR3 reads CASSVTPNQPQHF. The CDR3 DNA sequence: TGTGCCAGCAGCGTTACGCCCAATCAGCCCCAGCATTTT.

This clonotype was picked up many times. The chain joins TRBV4-1 to TRBJ2-3; perhaps TRBD1 as D (6 bases). The CDR3 is 19 amino acids. Trimming removed 1 base from V and 2 bases from J, with 22 bases in between. Germline CDR1 and CDR2: MGHRA and YSYEKL. The CDR3 region is CASSQGVRTDYWNTDTQYF. CDR3 bases: TGCGCCAGCAGCCAAGGTGTCAGGACAGACTATTGGAACACAGATACGCAGTATTTT.

In its sample, this clonotype was seen many times. The chain employs TRBV11-2 and TRBJ2-5; the D is unclear. Deletions cut 4 bases from V and 5 bases from J, with 17 bases between. From germline, CDR1 is SGHAT and CDR2 FQNNGV. The CDR3 consists of 15 residues. The CDR3, as DNA: TGTGCCAGCAGCTACACCCGGAGCCTGGGGGAGACCCAGTACTTC. Residues: CASSYTRSLGETQYF.

This clonotype was recorded many times. The rearrangement joins TRBV2 to TRBJ2-2; D is undetermined. The germline V and J ends were trimmed by 6 bases and 4 bases, with 9 bases remaining between them. The CDR3 consists of 13 residues. CDR1 SNHLY and CDR2 FYNNEI come from the germline V gene. In DNA form, the CDR3 reads TGTGCCAGCAGGATAGGGCGCACCGGGGAGCTGTTTTTT. This gives the protein CASRIGRTGELFF.

This clonotype was observed at least ten times. The J gene is TRBJ2-7, the V gene TRBV5-1; the D gene is possibly TRBD1 (5 bases). The CDR3 runs to 15 residues. V was pared by 0 bases and J by 5 bases, with 15 bases between. Germline CDR1 SGHRS, CDR2 YFSETQ. In nucleotides, the CDR3 is TGCGCCAGCAGCTTGGTACAGGCCGTGAGGAACGAGCAGTACTTC. Protein product: CASSLVQAVRNEQYF.

This clonotype was seen at least ten times. The V call is TRBV5-1, the J call TRBJ2-5, with 9 bases that match TRBD1. Germline V gene lookup returns CDR1 SGHRS and CDR2 YFSETQ. The CDR3 runs 14 residues. V lost 3 bases, J lost 5 bases, and 5 bases stayed unmatched. CDR3 sequence reads: CASSSGTGRETQYF. The CDR3 nucleotides read TGCGCCAGCAGCTCGGGGACAGGGCGGGAGACCCAGTACTTC.

The table lists this clonotype with many counts. This CDR3 is CASSLAAGQRTDTQYF. The CDR3 DNA sequence: TGCGCCAGCAGCTTGGCCGCCGGACAGCGCACAGATACGCAGTATTTT. The V call is TRBV5-1, the J call TRBJ2-3; D is possibly TRBD1 (6 bases). Germline V gene data show CDR1 as SGHRS and CDR2 as YFSETQ. Trimming stripped 0 bases from V and 1 base from J, with 12 bases between. The CDR3 runs to 16 residues.

The table lists this clonotype with a few counts. The chain combines TRBV5-1 with TRBJ2-7, with TRBD2 as a possible D gene (5 bases). The CDR3 loop spans 12 amino acids. Trimming cost V 10 bases and J 0 bases, with 11 bases left between them. Germline loops: CDR1 SGHRS, CDR2 YFSETQ. In DNA form, the CDR3 reads TGCGCCGGACGGGATTTCTCCTACGAGCAGTACTTC. This codes for CAGRDFSYEQYF.

This clonotype is termed medium-sized. The chain joins TRBV27 to TRBJ2-7; D unresolved. Germline V gene sequence: CDR1 MNHEY, CDR2 SMNVEV (reference sequence). With 2 bases removed from V and 1 base from J, the gap between germline ends came to 6 bases. The CDR3 runs to 13 residues. Here the CDR3 reads CASSLAQSYEQYF. The CDR3 coding sequence is TGTGCCAGCAGTTTAGCACAATCCTACGAGCAGTACTTC.

This sequence joins TRBV5-5 and TRBJ2-7, with TRBD1 matching 9 bases. The V gene end was trimmed by 2 bases and the J gene end by 5 bases; junction bases not matched to a gene: 5. Germline V gives CDR1 SGHKS, CDR2 YYEKEE (reference sequence). The CDR3 has 14 amino acids. The CDR3 is CASSFGTGSDEQYV. CDR3 DNA sequence: TGTGCCAGCAGCTTTGGGACAGGGTCCGACGAGCAGTACGTC.

V is TRBV12-3 or TRBV12-4 and J is TRBJ2-7, with a tentative D call TRBD1 (6 bases). The CDR3 spans 15 residues. V was cut by 4 bases and J by 3 bases, with 16 bases left in between. The CDR3 loop is CASSYLQGLGYEQYF. The DNA for the CDR3 is TGTGCCAGCAGTTACCTACAGGGCCTGGGCTACGAGCAGTACTTC.

This clonotype was observed a handful of times. This sequence joins TRBV7-9 and TRBJ2-7; D is unclear. The V end was cut by 1 base, the J end by 5 bases, with 6 bases between. Germline loops: CDR1 SEHNR, CDR2 FQNEAQ (reference sequence). The CDR3 totals 12 residues. The CDR3 spells CASSLEYDEQYF. The CDR3 DNA reads as TGTGCCAGCAGCTTAGAATACGACGAGCAGTACTTC.

The sample holds many counts of this clonotype. CDR3 DNA: TGTGCCAGCAGCCCGGGGGGGATCGGCGACCCAACCTACGAGCAGTACTTC. It encodes CASSPGGIGDPTYEQYF. The rearrangement links TRBV12-3 or TRBV12-4 to TRBJ2-7; 8 nucleotides line up with TRBD2. The CDR3 consists of 17 residues. The ends lost 6 bases at V and 2 bases at J; junction bases unmatched: 15.